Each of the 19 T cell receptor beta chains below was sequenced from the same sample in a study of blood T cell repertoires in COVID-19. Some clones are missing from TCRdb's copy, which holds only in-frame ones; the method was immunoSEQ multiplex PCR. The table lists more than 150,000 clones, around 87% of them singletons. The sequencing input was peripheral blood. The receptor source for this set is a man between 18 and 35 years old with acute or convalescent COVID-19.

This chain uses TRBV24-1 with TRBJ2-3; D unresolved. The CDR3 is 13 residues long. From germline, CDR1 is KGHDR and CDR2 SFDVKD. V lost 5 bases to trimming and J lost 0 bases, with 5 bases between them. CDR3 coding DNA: TGTGCCACCAGTGTCGAGAGCACAGATACGCAGTATTTT. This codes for CATSVESTDTQYF.

The CDR3 loop reads CASSQDLIQELFF. The CDR3 bases are TGTGCCAGCAGCCAAGATTTGATCCAGGAACTGTTTTTT. V usage is TRBV3-1 (or the pseudogene TRBV3-2) and J usage is TRBJ1-4; D gene uncertain. V lost 0 bases and J lost 12, with 11 bases in between. In germline, CDR1 is LGHDT, CDR2 YNNKEL (reference sequence). This CDR3 spans 13 amino acids.

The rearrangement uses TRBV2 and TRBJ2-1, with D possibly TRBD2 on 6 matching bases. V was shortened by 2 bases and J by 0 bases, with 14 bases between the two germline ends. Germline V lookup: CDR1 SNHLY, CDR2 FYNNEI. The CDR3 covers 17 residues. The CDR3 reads CASSERGGRYSYNEQFF. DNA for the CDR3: TGTGCCAGCAGTGAAAGGGGAGGACGTTACTCCTACAATGAGCAGTTCTTC.

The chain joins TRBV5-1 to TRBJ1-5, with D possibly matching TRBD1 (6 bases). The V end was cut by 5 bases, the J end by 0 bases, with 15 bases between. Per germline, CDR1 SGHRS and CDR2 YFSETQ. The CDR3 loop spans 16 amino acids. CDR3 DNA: TGCGCCAGCAGTCCCGGGGACACCGATAGCAATCAGCCCCAGCATTTT. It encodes CASSPGDTDSNQPQHF.

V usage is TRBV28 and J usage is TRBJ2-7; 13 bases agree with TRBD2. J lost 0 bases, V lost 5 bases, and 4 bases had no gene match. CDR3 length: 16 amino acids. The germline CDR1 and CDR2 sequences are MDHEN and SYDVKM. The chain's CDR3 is CASSPTSGGASYEQYV. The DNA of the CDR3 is TGTGCCAGCAGTCCCACTAGCGGGGGGGCCTCCTACGAGCAGTACGTC.

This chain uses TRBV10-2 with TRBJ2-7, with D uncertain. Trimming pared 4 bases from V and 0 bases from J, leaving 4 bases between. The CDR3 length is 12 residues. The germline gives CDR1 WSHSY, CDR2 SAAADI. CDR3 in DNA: TGCGCCAGCAGTGGTAACTCCTACGAGCAGTACGTC. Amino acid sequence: CASSGNSYEQYV.

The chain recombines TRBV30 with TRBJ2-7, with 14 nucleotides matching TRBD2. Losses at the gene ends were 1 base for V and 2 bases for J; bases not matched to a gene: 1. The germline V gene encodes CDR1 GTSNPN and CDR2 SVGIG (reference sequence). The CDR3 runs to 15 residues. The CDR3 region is CAWSATSGGAYEQYF. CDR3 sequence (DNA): TGTGCCTGGAGTGCGACTAGCGGGGGGGCCTACGAGCAGTACTTC.

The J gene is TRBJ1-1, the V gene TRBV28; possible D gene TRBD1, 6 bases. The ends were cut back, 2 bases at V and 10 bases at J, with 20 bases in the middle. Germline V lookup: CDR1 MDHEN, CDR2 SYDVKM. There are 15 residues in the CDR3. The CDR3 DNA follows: TGTGCCAGCAGTTTAATATCTGGGGGCCAAGGTGGAGCTTTCTTT. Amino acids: CASSLISGGQGGAFF.

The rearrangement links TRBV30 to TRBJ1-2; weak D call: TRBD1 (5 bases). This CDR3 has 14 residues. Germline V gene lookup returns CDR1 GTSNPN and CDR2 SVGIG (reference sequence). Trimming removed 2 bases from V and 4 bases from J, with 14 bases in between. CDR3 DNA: TGTGCCTGGAGTAAAGGCAATACAGGCTATGGCTACACCTTC. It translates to CAWSKGNTGYGYTF.

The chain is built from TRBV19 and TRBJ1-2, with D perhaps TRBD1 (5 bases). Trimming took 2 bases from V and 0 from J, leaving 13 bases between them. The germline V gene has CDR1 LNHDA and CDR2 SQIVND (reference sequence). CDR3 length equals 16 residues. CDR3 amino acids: CASSIPRGLTNYGYTF. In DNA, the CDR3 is TGTGCCAGTAGTATACCGCGGGGACTCACTAACTATGGCTACACCTTC. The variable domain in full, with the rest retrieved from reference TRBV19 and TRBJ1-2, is DGGITQSPKYLFRKEGQNVTLSCEQNLNHDAMYWYRQDPGQGLRLIYYSQIVNDFQKGDIAEGYSVSREKKESFPLTVTSAQKNPTAFYLCASSIPRGLTNYGYTFGSGTRLTVV.

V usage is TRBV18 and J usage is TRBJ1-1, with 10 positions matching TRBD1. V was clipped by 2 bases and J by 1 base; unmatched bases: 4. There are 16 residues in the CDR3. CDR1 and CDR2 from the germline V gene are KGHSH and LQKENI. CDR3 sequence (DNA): TGTGCCAGCTCACCAGAGGACAGGGGGACGAACACTGAAGCTTTCTTT. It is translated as CASSPEDRGTNTEAFF.

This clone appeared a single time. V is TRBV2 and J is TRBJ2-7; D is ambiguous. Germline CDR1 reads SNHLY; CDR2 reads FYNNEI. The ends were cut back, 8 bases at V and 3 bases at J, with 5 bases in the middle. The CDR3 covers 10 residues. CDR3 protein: CASGHYEQYF. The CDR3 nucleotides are TGTGCCAGCGGGCACTACGAGCAGTACTTC.

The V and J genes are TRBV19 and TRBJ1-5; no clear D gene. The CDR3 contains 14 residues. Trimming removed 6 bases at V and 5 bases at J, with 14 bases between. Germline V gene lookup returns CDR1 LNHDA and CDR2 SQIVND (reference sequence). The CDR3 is CASRIGSGYQPQHF. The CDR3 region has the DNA TGTGCCAGTAGAATTGGGTCAGGTTATCAGCCCCAGCATTTT.

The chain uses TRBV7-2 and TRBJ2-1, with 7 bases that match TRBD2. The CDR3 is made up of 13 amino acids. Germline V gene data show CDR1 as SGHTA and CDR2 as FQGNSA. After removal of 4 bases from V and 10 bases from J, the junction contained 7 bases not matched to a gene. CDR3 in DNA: TGTGCCAGCAGCTCCCGGACTAGACCGGAGCAGTTCTTC. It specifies CASSSRTRPEQFF.

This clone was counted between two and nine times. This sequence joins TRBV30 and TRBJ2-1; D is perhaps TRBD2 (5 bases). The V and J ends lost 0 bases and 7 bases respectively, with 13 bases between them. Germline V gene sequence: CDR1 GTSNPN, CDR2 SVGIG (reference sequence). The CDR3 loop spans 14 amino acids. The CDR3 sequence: CAWSVLWGANEQFF. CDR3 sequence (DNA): TGTGCCTGGAGTGTACTGTGGGGAGCTAATGAGCAGTTCTTC.

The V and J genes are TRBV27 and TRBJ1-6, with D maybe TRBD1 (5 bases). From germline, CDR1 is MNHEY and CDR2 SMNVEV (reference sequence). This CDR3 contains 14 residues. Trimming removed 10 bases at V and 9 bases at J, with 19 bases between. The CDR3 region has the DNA TGTGCCACCCCCCGGCCCCAGGGTGGTTCACCCCTCCACTTT. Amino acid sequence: CATPRPQGGSPLHF.

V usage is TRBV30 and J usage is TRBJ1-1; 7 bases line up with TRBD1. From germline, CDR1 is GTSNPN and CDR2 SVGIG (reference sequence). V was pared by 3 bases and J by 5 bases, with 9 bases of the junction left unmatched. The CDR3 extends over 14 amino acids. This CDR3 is CAWSDRARETEAFF. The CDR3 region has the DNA TGTGCCTGGAGCGACAGGGCTAGGGAAACTGAAGCTTTCTTT.

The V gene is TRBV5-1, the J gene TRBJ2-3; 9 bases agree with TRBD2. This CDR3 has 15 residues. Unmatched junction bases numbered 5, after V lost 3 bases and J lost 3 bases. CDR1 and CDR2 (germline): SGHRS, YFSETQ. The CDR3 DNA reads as TGCGCCAGCAGCTATAGCGGGGGACTAACAGATACGCAGTATTTT. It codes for CASSYSGGLTDTQYF.

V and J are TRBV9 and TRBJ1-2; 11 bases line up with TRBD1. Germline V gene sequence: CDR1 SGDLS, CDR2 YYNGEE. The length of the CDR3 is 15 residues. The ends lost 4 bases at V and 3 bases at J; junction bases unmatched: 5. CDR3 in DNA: TGTGCCAGCAGCCCCCGGGACAGGGGGTACTATGGCTACACCTTC. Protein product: CASSPRDRGYYGYTF.